These 15 T cell receptor beta chains originate from one sample sequenced in a study of CD8+ T cells in alopecia areata. Extracted RNA was reverse transcribed, and the resulting cDNA served as sequencing template. Using immunoSEQ multiplex PCR, the repertoire was profiled, and TCRdb retains in-frame clones only, with some absent. Here the sample spans about 130,000 clones, about 60% being singletons. This material consisted of CD4+ T cells sorted from blood, taken at week 0. Every receptor here comes from a human donor with alopecia areata.

The chain uses TRBV13 and TRBJ2-1; TRBD2 aligns across 8 bases. CDR3 length: 15 amino acids. The V segment lost 4 bases and the J segment 6 bases; nucleotides outside the gene matches: 8. Germline values: CDR1 PRHDT, CDR2 FYEKMQ (reference sequence). In DNA form, the CDR3 reads TGTGCCAGCAGCTCCCCAGCAGCGGGAGTCAATGAGCAGTTCTTC. It codes for CASSSPAAGVNEQFF. The variable domain in full, completed from reference TRBV13 and TRBJ2-1, reads AAGVIQSPRHLIKEKRETATLKCYPIPRHDTVYWYQQGPGQDPQFLISFYEKMQSDKGSIPDRFSAQQFSDYHSELNMSSLELGDSALYFCASSSPAAGVNEQFFGPGTRLTVL.

J is TRBJ2-5 and V is TRBV29-1; D possibly matches TRBD1 or TRBD2 (6 bases each). From germline, CDR1 is SQVTM and CDR2 ANQGSEA. V gave up 6 bases and J gave up 5 bases, with 16 bases separating them. The CDR3 extends over 13 amino acids. For the CDR3, the DNA is TGCAGCGTCCTTGGGGGGCTCAGGGAGACCCAGTACTTC. Translating it yields CSVLGGLRETQYF.

V and J are TRBV29-1 and TRBJ1-1; the match to TRBD1 covers 7 bases. Per the germline V gene, CDR1 is SQVTM and CDR2 is ANQGSEA. The CDR3 runs to 15 residues. V gave up 7 bases and J gave up 0 bases; unmatched junction bases: 11. The CDR3 is CSATGTDAMNTEAFF. In DNA form, the CDR3 reads TGCAGCGCCACCGGGACAGATGCCATGAACACTGAAGCTTTCTTT.

In regard to this clone: At one of its ends the junction is not consistent with the germline gene, which may arise from a read error. The chain recombines TRBV7-7 with TRBJ2-5, with 8 nucleotides matching TRBD1. Germline CDR1 is SSHAT and CDR2 is FNYEAQ (reference sequence). The CDR3 is made up of 18 amino acids. The CDR3 sequence is CASSLGKMRQGIQETQYF. DNA for the CDR3: TGTGCTAGCAGCTTAGGCAAAATGAGACAGGGGATCCAAGAGACCCAGTACTTC.

The J gene is TRBJ2-1, the V gene TRBV7-2, with no clear D. This CDR3 is 11 amino acids long. Germline V CDR1 and CDR2: SGHTA, FQGNSA. Trimming left V 5 bases short and J 6 bases short, with 5 bases between. CDR3 sequence: CASSHANEQFF. The DNA for the CDR3 is TGTGCCAGCAGCCATGCCAATGAGCAGTTCTTC.

The chain couples TRBV6-1 to TRBJ2-3; D is tentatively TRBD1 or TRBD2 (5 bases each). The ends were cut back, 6 bases at V and 3 bases at J, with 13 bases in the middle. The CDR3 contains 14 residues. Germline V gives CDR1 MNHNS, CDR2 SASEGT. The CDR3 DNA reads TGTGCCAGCAGCAGAGGGACGGGAACAGATACGCAGTATTTT. It codes for CASSRGTGTDTQYF.

The CDR3 region has the DNA TGTGCCAGCAGCTTAGCCGGCAAGCGGAGCACAGATACGCAGTATTTT. Encoded protein: CASSLAGKRSTDTQYF. V is TRBV7-6 and J is TRBJ2-3; D perhaps matches TRBD2 (5 bases). V was trimmed by 0 bases and J by 0 bases, leaving 10 bases between them. CDR1 is SGHVS, CDR2 FNYEAQ, per germline. This CDR3 is 16 amino acids long. Using reference TRBV7-6 and TRBJ2-3 for the parts outside the CDR3, the full variable domain is GAGVSQSPRYKVTKRGQDVALRCDPISGHVSLYWYRQALGQGPEFLTYFNYEAQQDKSGLPNDRFSAERPEGSISTLTIQRTEQRDSAMYRCASSLAGKRSTDTQYFGPGTRLTVL.

The genes are TRBV30 and TRBJ1-4, with a tentative D call TRBD1 (5 bases). The CDR3 runs to 15 residues. Germline V gives CDR1 GTSNPN, CDR2 SVGIG (reference sequence). Trimming shortened V by 1 base and J by 7 bases, and 16 bases separated the two germline ends. CDR3 DNA sequence: TGTGCCTGGAGTGAAATGAGACGGGACGGTGAAAAACTGTTTTTT. Protein: CAWSEMRRDGEKLFF.

The chain couples TRBV29-1 to TRBJ1-3; D gene uncertain. CDR3 length: 13 residues. Trimming removed 4 bases from V and 0 bases from J, with 7 bases in between. Germline V gene lookup returns CDR1 SQVTM and CDR2 ANQGSEA. Written as DNA, the CDR3 is TGCAGCGTTGCAAAGAACTCTGGAAACACCATATATTTT. Amino acids: CSVAKNSGNTIYF.

This clone was seen more than once but under ten times. The chain couples TRBV29-1 to TRBJ1-5, with D uncertain. In germline, CDR1 is SQVTM, CDR2 ANQGSEA. V shed 1 base and J shed 7 bases, with 11 bases lying between them. CDR3 size: 13 residues. The CDR3 is CSVEVLGGQPQHF. The CDR3 DNA is TGCAGCGTTGAAGTATTGGGCGGGCAGCCCCAGCATTTT.

This chain links TRBV7-2 with TRBJ2-3; D ambiguous. The CDR3 is 17 residues long. Germline assignment: CDR1 SGHTA and CDR2 FQGNSA. Trimming shortened V by 2 bases and J by 6 bases, and 21 bases separated the two germline ends. For the CDR3, the DNA is TGTGCCAGCAGCTTATCTCCCCCGGTGGCCCCTGGGGATACGCAGTATTTT. This codes for CASSLSPPVAPGDTQYF.

The chain couples TRBV4-2 to TRBJ1-2; TRBD1 matches at 11 bases. CDR3 length: 17 amino acids. From germline, CDR1 is LGHNA and CDR2 YNFKEQ. V trimming: 0 bases; J trimming: 3 bases; junction bases outside the gene matches: 6. The CDR3 DNA reads as TGTGCCAGCAGCCAAGATTGGACAGGGGGCAGGTACTATGGCTACACCTTC. Protein: CASSQDWTGGRYYGYTF.

V usage is TRBV19 and J usage is TRBJ2-7, with a possible D match to TRBD1 (6 bases). CDR3 length: 13 amino acids. V lost 4 bases, J lost 4 bases, and 11 bases lay in between. Germline-derived CDR1 and CDR2 are LNHDA and SQIVND (reference sequence). In nucleotides, the CDR3 is TGTGCCAGTAGTACCACCCAGGGGTACGAGCAGTACTTC. It yields the protein CASSTTQGYEQYF.

This chain connects TRBV25-1 to TRBJ2-5, with TRBD1 identical over 8 bases. The CDR3 has 15 residues. V shed 3 bases and J 5 bases; nucleotides not matched to a gene: 8. Germline assignment: CDR1 MGHDK and CDR2 SYGVNS. In DNA, the CDR3 is TGTGCCAGCAGTGAGCGGCAGGGGGCGCGGGAGACCCAGTACTTC. Protein: CASSERQGARETQYF.

The chain links TRBV23-1 to TRBJ1-1, with D possibly matching TRBD1 (5 bases). TRBV23-1 is an ORF, with its function uncertain. Trimming cost V 10 bases and J 7 bases, with 13 bases left between them. CDR3 length: 11 amino acids. The CDR3 region is CAIQGRCEAFF. CDR3 DNA sequence: TGCGCCATTCAGGGCCGTTGTGAAGCTTTCTTT.